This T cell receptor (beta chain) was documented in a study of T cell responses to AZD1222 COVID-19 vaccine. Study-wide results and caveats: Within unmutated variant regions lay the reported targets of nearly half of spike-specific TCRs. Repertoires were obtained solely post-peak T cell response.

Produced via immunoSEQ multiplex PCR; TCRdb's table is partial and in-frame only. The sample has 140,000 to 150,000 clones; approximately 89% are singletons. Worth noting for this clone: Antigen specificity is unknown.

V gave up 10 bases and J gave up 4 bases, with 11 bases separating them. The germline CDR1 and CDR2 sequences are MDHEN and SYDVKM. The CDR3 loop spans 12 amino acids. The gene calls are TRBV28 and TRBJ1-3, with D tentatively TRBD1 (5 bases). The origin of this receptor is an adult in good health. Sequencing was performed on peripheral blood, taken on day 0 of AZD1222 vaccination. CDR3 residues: CATGLKGNTIYF. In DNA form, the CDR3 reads TGTGCCACAGGGTTAAAAGGAAACACCATATATTTT. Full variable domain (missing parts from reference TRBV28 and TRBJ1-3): DVKVTQSSRYLVKRTGEKVFLECVQDMDHENMFWYRQDPGLGLRLIYFSYDVKMKEKGDIPEGYSVSREKKERFSLILESASTNQTSMYLCATGLKGNTIYFGEGSWLTVV.